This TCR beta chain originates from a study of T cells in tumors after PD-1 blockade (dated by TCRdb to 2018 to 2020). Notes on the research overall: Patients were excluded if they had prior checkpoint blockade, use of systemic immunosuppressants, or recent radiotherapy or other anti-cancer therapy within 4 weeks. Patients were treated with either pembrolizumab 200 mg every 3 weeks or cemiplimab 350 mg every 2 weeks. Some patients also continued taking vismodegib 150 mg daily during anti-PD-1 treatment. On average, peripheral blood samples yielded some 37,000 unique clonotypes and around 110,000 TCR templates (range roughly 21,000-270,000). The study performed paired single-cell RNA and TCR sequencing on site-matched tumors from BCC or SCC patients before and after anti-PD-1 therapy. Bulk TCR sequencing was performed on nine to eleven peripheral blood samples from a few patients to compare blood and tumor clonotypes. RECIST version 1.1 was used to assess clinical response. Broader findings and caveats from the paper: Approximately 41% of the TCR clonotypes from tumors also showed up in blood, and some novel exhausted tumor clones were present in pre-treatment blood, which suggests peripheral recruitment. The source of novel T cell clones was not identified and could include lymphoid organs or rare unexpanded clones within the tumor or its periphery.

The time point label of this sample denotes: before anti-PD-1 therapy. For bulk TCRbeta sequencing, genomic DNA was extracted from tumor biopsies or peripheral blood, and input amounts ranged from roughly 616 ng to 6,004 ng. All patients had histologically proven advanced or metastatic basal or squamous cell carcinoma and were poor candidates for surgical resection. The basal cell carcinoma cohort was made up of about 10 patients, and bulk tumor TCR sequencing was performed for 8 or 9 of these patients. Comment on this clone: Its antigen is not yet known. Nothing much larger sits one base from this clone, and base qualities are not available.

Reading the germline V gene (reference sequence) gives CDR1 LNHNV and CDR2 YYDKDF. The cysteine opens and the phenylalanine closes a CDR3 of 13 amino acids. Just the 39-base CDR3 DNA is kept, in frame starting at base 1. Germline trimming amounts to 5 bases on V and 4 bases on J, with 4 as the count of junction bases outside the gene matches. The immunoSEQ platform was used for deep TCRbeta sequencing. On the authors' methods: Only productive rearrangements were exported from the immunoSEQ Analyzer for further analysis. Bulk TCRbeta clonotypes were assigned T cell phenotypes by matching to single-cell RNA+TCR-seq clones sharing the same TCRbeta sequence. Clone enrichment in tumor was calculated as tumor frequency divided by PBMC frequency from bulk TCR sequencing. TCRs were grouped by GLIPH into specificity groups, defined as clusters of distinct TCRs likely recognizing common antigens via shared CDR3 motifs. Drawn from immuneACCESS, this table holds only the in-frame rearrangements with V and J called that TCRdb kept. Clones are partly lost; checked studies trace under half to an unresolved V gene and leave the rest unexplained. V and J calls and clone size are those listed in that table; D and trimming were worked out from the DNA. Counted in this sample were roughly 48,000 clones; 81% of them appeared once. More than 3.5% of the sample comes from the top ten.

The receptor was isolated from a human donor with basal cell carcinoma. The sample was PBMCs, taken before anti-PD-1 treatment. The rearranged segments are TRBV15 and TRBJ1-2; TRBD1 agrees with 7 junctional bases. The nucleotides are TGTGCCACCAGCTCCGGGGACAGCTATGGCTACACCTTC. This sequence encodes CATSSGDSYGYTF.